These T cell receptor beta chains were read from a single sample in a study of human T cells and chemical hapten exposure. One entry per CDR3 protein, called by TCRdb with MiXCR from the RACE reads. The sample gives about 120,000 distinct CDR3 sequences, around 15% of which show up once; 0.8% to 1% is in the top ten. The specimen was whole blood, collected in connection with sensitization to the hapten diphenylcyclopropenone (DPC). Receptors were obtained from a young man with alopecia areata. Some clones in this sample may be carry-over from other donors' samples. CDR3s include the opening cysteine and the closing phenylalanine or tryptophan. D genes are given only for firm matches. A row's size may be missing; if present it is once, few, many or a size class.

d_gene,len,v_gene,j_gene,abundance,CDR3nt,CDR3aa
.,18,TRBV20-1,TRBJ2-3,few,TGCAGTGCCACTAGAGAGCACGGACTCCATCCTAGCACAGATACGCAGTATTTT,CSATREHGLHPSTDTQYF
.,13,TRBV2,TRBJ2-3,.,TGTGCCAGCAGTCCCGGGCCTACGGATACGCAGTATTTT,CASSPGPTDTQYF
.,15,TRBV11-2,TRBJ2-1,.,TGTGCCAGCAGCTTTCTAATAGAATCCTACAATGAGCAGTTCTTC,CASSFLIESYNEQFF
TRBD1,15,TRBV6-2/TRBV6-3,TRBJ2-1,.,TGTGCCAGCAGACAGAGCTGGACAGGGGTCAATGAGCAGTTCTTC,CASRQSWTGVNEQFF
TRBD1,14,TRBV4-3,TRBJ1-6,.,TGCGCCAGCAGCCGGACAGGGGTGGACTCACCCCTCCACTTT,CASSRTGVDSPLHF
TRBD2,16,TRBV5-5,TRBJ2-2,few,TGTGCCAGCAGGCAAAGACTAGCGGTAAACACCGGGGAGCTGTTTTTT,CASRQRLAVNTGELFF
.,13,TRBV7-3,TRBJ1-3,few,TGTGCCAGCGGAACAGATACTGGAAACACCATATATTTT,CASGTDTGNTIYF
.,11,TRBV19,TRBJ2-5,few,TGTGCCCCCGGGGACCAAGAGACCCAGTACTTC,CAPGDQETQYF
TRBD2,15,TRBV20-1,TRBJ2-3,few,TGCAGTGCTAGTGGTAGCGGGGAGAACACAGATACGCAGTATTTT,CSASGSGENTDTQYF
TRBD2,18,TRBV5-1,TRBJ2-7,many,TGCGCCAGCAGCTTGGGGGGACTAGCGGGGCCAAGCTCCTACGAGCAGTACTTC,CASSLGGLAGPSSYEQYF
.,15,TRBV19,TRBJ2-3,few,TGTGCCAGTAGTATAGGAGCCCCGAACACAGATACGCAGTATTTT,CASSIGAPNTDTQYF
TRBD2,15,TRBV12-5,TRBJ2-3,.,TGTGCTAGTGGCTTTACGGGGGGGCGCGAGGATACGCAGTATTTT,CASGFTGGREDTQYF
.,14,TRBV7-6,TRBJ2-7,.,TGTGCCAGCAGCTTAGGGACAGAAGCCTACGAGCAGTACTTC,CASSLGTEAYEQYF
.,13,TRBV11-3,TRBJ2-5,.,TGTGCCAGCAGCTTGGGGGGGCCAGAGACCCAGTACTTC,CASSLGGPETQYF
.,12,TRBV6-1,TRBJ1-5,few,TGTGCCAGCAGTGGGTTGGGTCAGCCCCAGCATTTT,CASSGLGQPQHF
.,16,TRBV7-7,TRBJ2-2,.,TGTGTCAGCAGCTTAGGACGGTCTGGAAACACCGGGGAGCTGTTTTTT,CVSSLGRSGNTGELFF
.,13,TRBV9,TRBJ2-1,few,TGTGCCAGCAGCGTGGTCGACCTCAATGAGCAGTTCTTC,CASSVVDLNEQFF
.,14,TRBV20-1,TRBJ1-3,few,TGCAGTGCGAGACAGGACTACTCTGGAAACACCATATATTTT,CSARQDYSGNTIYF
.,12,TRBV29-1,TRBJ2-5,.,TGCAGCGCCCAGGCCGGACAAGAGACCCAGTACTTC,CSAQAGQETQYF
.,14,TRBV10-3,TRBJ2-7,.,TGTGCCATCAGAGGGGAGCTTGGGAGGTACGAGCAGTACTTC,CAIRGELGRYEQYF
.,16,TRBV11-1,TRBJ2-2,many,TGTGCCAGCAGTAAATCGACTTCATATGTCACCGGGGAGCTGTTTTTT,CASSKSTSYVTGELFF
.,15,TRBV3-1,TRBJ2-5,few,TGTGCCAGCAGCCTCATAGCGACAGAAAAAGAGACCCAGTACTTC,CASSLIATEKETQYF
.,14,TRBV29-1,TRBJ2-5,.,TGCAGCGTTGACGGGGGATTCCCACAAGAGACCCAGTACTTC,CSVDGGFPQETQYF